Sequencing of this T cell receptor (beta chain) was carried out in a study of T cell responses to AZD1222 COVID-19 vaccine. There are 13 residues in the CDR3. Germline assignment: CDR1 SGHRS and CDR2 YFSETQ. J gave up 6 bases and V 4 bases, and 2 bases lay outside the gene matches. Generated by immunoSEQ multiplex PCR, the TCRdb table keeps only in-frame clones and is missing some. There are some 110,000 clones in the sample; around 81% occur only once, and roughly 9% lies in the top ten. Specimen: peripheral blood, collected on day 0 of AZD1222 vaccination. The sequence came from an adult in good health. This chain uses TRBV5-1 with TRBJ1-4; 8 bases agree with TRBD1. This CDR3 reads CASSKGQDEKLFF. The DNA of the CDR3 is TGCGCCAGCAGCAAGGGACAGGATGAAAAACTGTTTTTT. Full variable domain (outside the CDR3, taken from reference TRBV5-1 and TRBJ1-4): KAGVTQTPRYLIKTRGQQVTLSCSPISGHRSVSWYQQTPGQGLQFLFEYFSETQRNKGNFPGRFSGRQFSNSRSEMNVSTLELGDSALYLCASSKGQDEKLFFGSGTQLSVL.